These 29 T cell receptor beta chains came from one sample sequenced in a study of T-cell reconstitution after alpha-beta-depleted transplantation in children. Library preparation (for TCRbeta) was performed with unique molecular identifiers. In TCRdb, the PCR reads were re-called with MiXCR into one record per CDR3 protein. The sample holds 350,000 to 400,000 distinct CDR3 sequences, around 21% seen once. Sequences were derived from PBMCs from the stem cell graft donor, sampled from the stem cell graft. Receptor source: a human donor who donated a stem cell graft to a child with acute myeloid leukemia.

This clonotype was seen a few times. CDR3 sequence (DNA): TGTGCCAGCAGCGTTTCTAGCACCTACGAGCAGTACTTC. It is translated as CASSVSSTYEQYF. The chain joins TRBV7-9 to TRBJ2-7; possibly TRBD2 for D (5 bases). Germline V gene data show CDR1 as SEHNR and CDR2 as FQNEAQ (reference sequence). Between the trimmed V and J ends, which lost 5 bases and 2 bases, there was a span of 10 bases. The CDR3 loop spans 13 amino acids.

This clonotype was detected only once. V and J are TRBV6-1 and TRBJ1-5; TRBD1 matches at 9 bases. The CDR3 length is 17 residues. V was pared by 6 bases and J by 1 base, with 10 bases of the junction left unmatched. In germline, CDR1 is MNHNS, CDR2 SASEGT. The CDR3 protein is CASSPGTGIGSNQPQHF. The CDR3 coding sequence is TGTGCCAGCAGCCCCGGGACAGGGATTGGAAGCAATCAGCCCCAGCATTTT.

The gene calls are TRBV7-2 and TRBJ2-7, with D perhaps matching TRBD1 (6 bases). In germline, CDR1 is SGHTA, CDR2 FQGNSA. There are 15 residues in the CDR3. The V gene lost 4 bases and the J gene lost 0 bases, with 13 bases spanning the gap. CDR3 sequence: CASSSGTKSSYEQYF. CDR3 in DNA: TGTGCCAGCAGCTCTGGGACAAAAAGCTCCTACGAGCAGTACTTC. Variable domain in full (rest from reference TRBV7-2 and TRBJ2-7): GAGVSQSPSNKVTEKGKDVELRCDPISGHTALYWYRQSLGQGLEFLIYFQGNSAPDKSGLPSDRFSAERTGGSVSTLTIQRTQQEDSAVYLCASSSGTKSSYEQYFGPGTRLTVT.

CDR3 sequence: CASSETDRNYEQYF. CDR3 nucleotides: TGTGCCAGCAGTGAGACAGATAGGAACTACGAGCAGTACTTC. The chain employs TRBV25-1 and TRBJ2-7; weak D call: TRBD1 (5 bases). The CDR3 sequence is 14 residues long. V dropped 3 bases and J dropped 3 bases, with 12 bases sitting between them. Germline CDR1 MGHDK, CDR2 SYGVNS.

This clonotype was recorded a few times. This rearrangement joins TRBV28 to TRBJ2-1, with 9 nucleotides matching TRBD1. Germline V gene sequence: CDR1 MDHEN, CDR2 SYDVKM. V trimming: 0 bases; J trimming: 8 bases; junction bases outside the gene matches: 14. This CDR3 has 18 residues. The CDR3 bases are TGTGCCAGCAGTTTATGGACCTTCCGGGACAGGGTAAATGATGAGCAGTTCTTC. Its protein is CASSLWTFRDRVNDEQFF. Full variable domain (outside the CDR3, taken from reference TRBV28 and TRBJ2-1): DVKVTQSSRYLVKRTGEKVFLECVQDMDHENMFWYRQDPGLGLRLIYFSYDVKMKEKGDIPEGYSVSREKKERFSLILESASTNQTSMYLCASSLWTFRDRVNDEQFFGPGTRLTVL.

This clonotype has a handful of counts. The V gene is TRBV7-2, the J gene TRBJ2-7; D remains unclear. V gave up 4 bases and J gave up 3 bases, with 7 bases separating them. The germline V gene encodes CDR1 SGHTA and CDR2 FQGNSA. The CDR3 length is 12 residues. Here the CDR3 reads CASSSARYEQYF. CDR3 bases: TGTGCCAGCAGCTCCGCACGCTACGAGCAGTACTTC.

This chain joins TRBV11-2 and TRBJ2-1, with 11 positions matching TRBD2. Germline trimming cut 2 bases from V and 8 bases from J; bases unmatched to any gene: 17. The CDR3 sequence is 19 residues long. The germline V gene has CDR1 SGHAT and CDR2 FQNNGV. The CDR3 loop is CASSLLGTSGRPQGDEQFF. DNA of the CDR3: TGTGCCAGCAGCTTACTTGGAACTAGCGGGAGACCTCAGGGGGATGAGCAGTTCTTC.

The chain links TRBV9 to TRBJ2-7; 12 positions match TRBD2. Germline values: CDR1 SGDLS, CDR2 YYNGEE. The CDR3 is made up of 16 amino acids. The J segment lost 2 bases and the V segment lost 3 bases, leaving 6 bases of the junction unmatched. The CDR3 loop is CASSAGLAGKAYEQYF. As DNA, the CDR3 is TGTGCCAGCAGCGCCGGACTAGCGGGAAAAGCCTACGAGCAGTACTTC.

This clonotype was seen a handful of times. CDR3: CASSVEAGTGAWSYEQYF. DNA of the CDR3: TGTGCCAGCAGCGTAGAGGCCGGGACAGGAGCTTGGTCCTACGAGCAGTACTTC. The gene calls are TRBV9 and TRBJ2-7; 8 bases map to TRBD1. Trimming took 0 bases from V and 1 from J; bases not matched to a gene: 12. Germline CDR1 reads SGDLS; CDR2 reads YYNGEE. There are 18 residues in the CDR3.

This clonotype was observed a handful of times. V is TRBV5-1 and J is TRBJ2-5; 8 bases line up with TRBD2. The CDR3 loop spans 16 amino acids. V dropped 7 bases and J dropped 4; count of bases not matched to a gene: 15. CDR1 is SGHRS and CDR2 is YFSETQ in the germline V gene. The chain's CDR3 is CASYHRGGAEGETQYF. The CDR3, as DNA: TGCGCCAGCTACCACCGGGGGGGAGCAGAGGGAGAGACCCAGTACTTC.

The J gene is TRBJ2-5, the V gene TRBV28; D is ambiguous. The CDR3 spans 14 residues. Germline V lookup: CDR1 MDHEN, CDR2 SYDVKM. Trimming took 5 bases from V and 1 from J, leaving 11 bases between them. The CDR3 DNA reads TGTGCCAGCAGTCCCTTATTCTCCCAAGAGACCCAGTACTTC. It encodes CASSPLFSQETQYF.

The chain combines TRBV28 with TRBJ2-1, with 8 bases that match TRBD2. This CDR3 region has 15 residues. V was clipped by 7 bases and J by 1 base; unmatched bases: 6. Germline lookup yields CDR1 MDHEN and CDR2 SYDVKM. The CDR3 DNA follows: TGTGCCAGCAACACCCGGGGGGGGTCCTACAATGAGCAGTTCTTC. This gives the protein CASNTRGGSYNEQFF. Using reference TRBV28 and TRBJ2-1 for the parts outside the CDR3, the full variable domain is DVKVTQSSRYLVKRTGEKVFLECVQDMDHENMFWYRQDPGLGLRLIYFSYDVKMKEKGDIPEGYSVSREKKERFSLILESASTNQTSMYLCASNTRGGSYNEQFFGPGTRLTVL.

The CDR3 DNA follows: TGTGCCAGCAGTAAACAGGGATCGGAAGCTTTCTTT. Its translation: CASSKQGSEAFF. V is TRBV6-6 and J is TRBJ1-1, with a possible D match to TRBD1 (6 bases). This CDR3 is built from 12 residues. The germline CDR1 and CDR2 sequences are MNHNY and SVGAGI (reference sequence). V lost 5 bases and J lost 8, with 12 bases in between.

This chain uses TRBV7-8 with TRBJ2-7, with 11 bases lining up with TRBD2. Germline trimming cut 5 bases from V and 1 base from J; bases unmatched to any gene: 4. CDR3 length: 15 amino acids. Germline assignment: CDR1 SGHVS and CDR2 FQNEAQ. The DNA of the CDR3 is TGTGCCAGCAGCGCGGGACTAGCGGATTCCTACGAGCAGTACTTC. This codes for CASSAGLADSYEQYF.

This clonotype was counted a single time. At one of its ends the junction is not consistent with the germline gene, which may arise from a read error. CDR3 DNA: TGCGCCAGCAGCCAAGAGCGGGTGGGCTACGTGCAGTACTTC. Its protein is CASSQERVGYVQYF. The chain joins TRBV4-3 to TRBJ2-7; D possibly corresponds to TRBD2 (5 bases). The CDR3 totals 14 residues. Germline CDR1 LGHNA, CDR2 YSLEER.

This clonotype is medium-sized (0.01 to 0.1%). The chain uses TRBV6-4 and TRBJ2-1; D is uncertain. The V end lost 0 bases, the J end lost 6 bases, and 6 bases lay between the germline ends. The CDR3 length is 13 residues. Germline V gene data show CDR1 as MRHNA and CDR2 as SNTAGT. CDR3 bases: TGTGCCAGCAGTGACTCGGCTAGCAATGAGCAGTTCTTC. It is translated as CASSDSASNEQFF.

This sequence joins TRBV10-2 and TRBJ1-1; 7 bases align to TRBD1. With V trimmed by 2 bases and J by 1 base, 1 base remained unmatched. CDR1 is WSHSY, CDR2 SAAADI, per germline. The CDR3 spans 14 residues. In nucleotides, the CDR3 is TGCGCCAGCAGTGAGAGGACAGGGAACACTGAAGCTTTCTTT. Translation gives CASSERTGNTEAFF.

This chain uses TRBV4-3 with TRBJ2-1; the match to TRBD2 covers 11 bases. V was pared by 3 bases and J by 3 bases, with 4 bases of the junction left unmatched. This CDR3 contains 16 residues. The germline V gene has CDR1 LGHNA and CDR2 YSLEER. The CDR3 nucleotides are TGCGCCAGCAGCCACGGGACTAGCGGAAACTACAATGAGCAGTTCTTC. It translates to CASSHGTSGNYNEQFF.

This clonotype was seen only a few times. This chain joins TRBV24-1 and TRBJ2-1; 14 bases are a match to TRBD2. The V and J ends lost 3 bases and 8 bases, in that order; junction bases with no gene match: 5. CDR1 is KGHDR and CDR2 is SFDVKD in the germline V gene. This CDR3 has 16 residues. In DNA form, the CDR3 reads TGTGCCACCAGTGATACGCCGGGACTAGCGGGAGATGAGCAGTTCTTC. As protein: CATSDTPGLAGDEQFF.

In DNA, the CDR3 is TGTGCCACCAGCAGAGATGTAGGTCAAGAGACCCAGTACTTC. Translation: CATSRDVGQETQYF. The chain carries TRBV15 and TRBJ2-5; D unresolved. V was trimmed by 0 bases and J by 2 bases, leaving 7 bases between them. This CDR3 region has 14 residues. Germline CDR1 reads LNHNV; CDR2 reads YYDKDF (reference sequence).

About this clonotype: This may arise from a read error, as a much more abundant clone is one base away. The CDR3 sequence: CASSLGGQGLNNEQFF. The CDR3 DNA reads TGCGCCAGCAGCCTGGGGGGACAGGGCCTGAACAATGAGCAGTTCTTC. This chain connects TRBV5-1 to TRBJ2-1, with TRBD1 matching over 9 bases. The ends lost 4 bases at V and 5 bases at J; junction bases unmatched: 10. The CDR3 is made up of 16 amino acids. Germline-derived CDR1 and CDR2 are SGHRS and YFSETQ.

This clonotype was found a few times. The chain employs TRBV7-8 and TRBJ1-1, with a weak D call TRBD1 (5 bases). CDR3 size: 14 residues. Per the germline V gene, CDR1 is SGHVS and CDR2 is FQNEAQ. V was pared by 3 bases and J by 1 base, with 9 bases between. In nucleotides, the CDR3 is TGTGCCAGCAGCTTCCACAGGACGAACACTGAAGCTTTCTTT. Amino acid sequence: CASSFHRTNTEAFF. Using reference TRBV7-8 and TRBJ1-1 for the parts outside the CDR3, the full variable domain is GAGVSQSPRYKVAKRGQDVALRCDPISGHVSLFWYQQALGQGPEFLTYFQNEAQLDKSGLPSDRFFAERPEGSVSTLKIQRTQQEDSAVYLCASSFHRTNTEAFFGQGTRLTVV.

This rearrangement joins TRBV7-2 to TRBJ2-1; D not certain. Per the germline V gene, CDR1 is SGHTA and CDR2 is FQGNSA. The length of the CDR3 is 14 residues. V was shortened by 1 base and J by 4 bases, with 8 bases between the two germline ends. The CDR3 loop is CASSLGVGYNEQFF. CDR3 coding DNA: TGTGCCAGCAGCTTAGGGGTGGGATACAATGAGCAGTTCTTC.

This chain joins TRBV30 and TRBJ2-7, with TRBD2 matching 7 bases. Germline V gene lookup returns CDR1 GTSNPN and CDR2 SVGIG (reference sequence). This CDR3 has 14 residues. Trimming removed 1 base from V and 4 bases from J; junction bases left unmatched: 7. CDR3 sequence (DNA): TGTGCCTGGAGTGCGGGGGGTGTTTGGTACGAGCAGTACTTC. Its translation: CAWSAGGVWYEQYF.

This chain connects TRBV20-1 to TRBJ2-4, with a weak D call TRBD2 (6 bases). Looked up from germline, CDR1 is DFQATT and CDR2 is SNEGSKA (reference sequence). The CDR3 is made up of 15 amino acids. Trimming removed 6 bases from V and 5 bases from J, with 20 bases in between. CDR3 bases: TGCAGTGCCCTACCCTGGGACTTGGGGGAAAACATTCAGTACTTC. It translates to CSALPWDLGENIQYF.

The rearrangement uses TRBV7-9 and TRBJ1-2; D unclear. Germline V gene data show CDR1 as SEHNR and CDR2 as FQNEAQ (reference sequence). The CDR3 covers 15 residues. The V end was cut by 2 bases, the J end by 4 bases, with 14 bases between. The CDR3 loop reads CASSLPRVVSYGYTF. CDR3 DNA: TGTGCCAGCAGCTTACCAAGAGTAGTCAGCTATGGCTACACCTTC.

The sample holds many counts of this clonotype. The rearrangement links TRBV6-5 to TRBJ2-1; 11 nucleotides agree with TRBD2. V lost 7 bases to trimming and J lost 4 bases; unmatched junction nucleotides: 9. Germline CDR1 MNHEY, CDR2 SVGAGI. The CDR3 runs to 16 residues. The CDR3: CASKGTSGRGYNEQFF. In DNA form, the CDR3 reads TGTGCCAGCAAAGGGACTAGCGGCAGGGGGTACAATGAGCAGTTCTTC.

This clonotype was counted a few times. The V gene is TRBV29-1, the J gene TRBJ1-1; tentatively, D is TRBD1 (5 bases). The germline CDR1 and CDR2 sequences are SQVTM and ANQGSEA. The CDR3 has 13 residues. V lost 3 bases, J lost 10 bases, and 18 bases lay in between. CDR3 sequence: CSVDLRQNRGAFF. The DNA for the CDR3 is TGCAGCGTTGATCTAAGACAGAATCGGGGAGCTTTCTTT.

DNA for the CDR3: TGTGCCAGCAGCCTACTCCCCCCGGCTAGCGTAAGCACAGATACGCAGTATTTT. As protein: CASSLLPPASVSTDTQYF. The rearrangement uses TRBV11-2 and TRBJ2-3; D might be TRBD2 (6 bases). Germline assignment: CDR1 SGHAT and CDR2 FQNNGV. V lost 5 bases and J lost 0, with 21 bases in between. The length of the CDR3 is 18 residues. Full variable domain (outside the CDR3, taken from reference TRBV11-2 and TRBJ2-3): EAGVAQSPRYKIIEKRQSVAFWCNPISGHATLYWYQQILGQGPKLLIQFQNNGVVDDSQLPKDRFSAERLKGVDSTLKIQPAKLEDSAVYLCASSLLPPASVSTDTQYFGPGTRLTVL.